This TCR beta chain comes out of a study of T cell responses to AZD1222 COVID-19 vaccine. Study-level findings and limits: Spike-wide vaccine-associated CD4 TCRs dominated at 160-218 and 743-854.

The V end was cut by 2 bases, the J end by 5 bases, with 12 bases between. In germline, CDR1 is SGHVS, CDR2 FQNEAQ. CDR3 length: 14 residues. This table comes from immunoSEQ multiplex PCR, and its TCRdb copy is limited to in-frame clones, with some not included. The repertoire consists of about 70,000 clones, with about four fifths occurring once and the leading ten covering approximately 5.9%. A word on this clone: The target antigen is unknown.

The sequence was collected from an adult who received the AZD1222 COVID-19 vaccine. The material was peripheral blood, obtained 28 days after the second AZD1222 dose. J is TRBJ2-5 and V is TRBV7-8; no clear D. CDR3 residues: CASSLHKSLETQYF. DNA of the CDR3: TGTGCCAGCAGCTTACACAAATCCCTGGAGACCCAGTACTTC.